This T cell receptor beta chain was found in a study of blood T cell repertoires in COVID-19. Overall study: COVID-19 samples collected from the United States, Italy and Spain covered acute and convalescent phases. T cells, B-cell-depleted T cells, or PBMCs provided the cDNA or gDNA that served as material.

In germline, CDR1 is LNHDA, CDR2 SQIVND (reference sequence). V lost 3 bases, J lost 0 bases, and 16 bases lay in between. The CDR3 is 17 residues long. Under the authors' procedure: Amplification from reference gene primers served as the basis for estimated nucleated cell counts. TCRdb's copy holds only in-frame clones and misses some; the assay was immunoSEQ multiplex PCR. The V and J calls and clone size were taken over from that table, and D and trimming were inferred from the DNA. The data hold about 210,000 clones, with approximately 82% observed a single time. The sample taken for sequencing was peripheral blood. This chain connects TRBV19 to TRBJ2-3; weak D call: TRBD1 (6 bases). This receptor was obtained from a woman in her forties with acute or convalescent COVID-19. The CDR3 bases are TGTGCCAGTAGTATCTACAGGGAACTCACTAGCACAGATACGCAGTATTTT. Translated, it gives CASSIYRELTSTDTQYF.